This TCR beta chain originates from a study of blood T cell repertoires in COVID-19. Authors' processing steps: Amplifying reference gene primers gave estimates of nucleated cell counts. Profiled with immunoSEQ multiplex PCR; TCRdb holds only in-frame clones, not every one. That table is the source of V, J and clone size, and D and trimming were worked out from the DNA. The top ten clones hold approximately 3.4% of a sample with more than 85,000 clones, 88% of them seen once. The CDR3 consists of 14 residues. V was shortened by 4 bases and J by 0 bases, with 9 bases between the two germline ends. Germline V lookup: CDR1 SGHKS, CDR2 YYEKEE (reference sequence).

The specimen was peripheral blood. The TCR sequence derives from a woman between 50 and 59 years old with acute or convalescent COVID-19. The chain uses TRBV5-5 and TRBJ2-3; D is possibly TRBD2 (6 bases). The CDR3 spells CASSLEGSTDTQYF. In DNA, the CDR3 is TGTGCCAGCAGCCTGGAGGGGAGCACAGATACGCAGTATTTT.